This T cell receptor (beta chain) was obtained from a study of sequential checkpoint blockade in melanoma (dated by TCRdb to the late 2010s). Looking at the study overall: Using 1:1 randomization, the trial assigned patients either to first-line nivolumab followed by ipilimumab (arm A) or to ipilimumab followed by nivolumab (arm B). About 80% of the matched tumor biopsy pairs taken before and after treatment were from the same lesion. DNA from more than 75 pretreatment melanoma tumor samples underwent TCRbeta immunosequencing. Maintenance nivolumab came after both trial sequences. Matched tumor biopsies were taken from twenty-two patients before treatment and at week 13, after single-agent nivolumab (arm A) or ipilimumab (arm B).

From the cysteine up to the phenylalanine, the CDR3 has a length of 12 residues. The entry retains the CDR3 DNA only, 36 bases that are in frame from base 1. As encoded in the germline V gene, CDR1 is MDHEN while CDR2 is SYDVKM. General conclusions and limits of the study: Tumor T-cell fraction and clonality correlated with PD-L1 staining and CD8+ T-cell counts but not with mutational load. Among patients in the nivolumab-first arm (arm A), tumor TIL clonality before treatment was associated with response (P = .04). Within-arm analyses of tumor T-cell fraction were constrained by small sample sizes and reduced statistical power. The response-prediction model combining TCR metrics and mutation burden needs validation in larger, independent patient cohorts. Achieving clinical benefit was about 30 times more likely for patients whose tumor T-cell fraction and clonality increased by week 13.

The label giving this sample's treatment or condition can be read as: randomized to nivolumab then ipilimumab (arm A) or the reverse (arm B). None of the trial patients had been given prior DNA-damaging chemotherapy. CheckMate 064, a randomized, open-label phase II trial of sequential checkpoint blockade, was the source of the samples, all of which came from patients with melanoma. Genomic DNA from formalin-fixed paraffin-embedded (FFPE) tissue samples served as the input for tumor TCR sequencing. The immunoSEQ Assay was used to immunosequence TCRbeta CDR3 regions from genomic DNA. Before high-throughput sequencing, genomic DNA was amplified using bias-controlled multiplex PCR. The published analysis was carried out like this. To quantify the absolute abundance of each unique TCRbeta CDR3 region, the sequences were collapsed and filtered. Clonality, defined as 1 minus Pielou's evenness, was calculated using productive rearrangements only. Tumor T-cell fraction was computed by normalizing TCRbeta template counts to usable DNA, estimated from several housekeeping genes. Clones with significantly greater frequencies in on-treatment versus baseline samples were identified using a previously published method. Imported from immuneACCESS, the table was reduced by TCRdb to in-frame sequences with V and J called. These copies leave out some clones; in studies compared against another copy, an unresolved V gene accounts for under half, and the cause of the remainder is not known. The V and J calls and the clone size are those of that table, but D and trimming were determined from the DNA. The sample data list approximately 13,000 clones, and 25% to 35% of these were observed just once. Roughly 17% of the sample belongs to the ten largest clones.

Remarks on this clone: The antigen this receptor binds is unknown. No base quality values were provided; no much bigger clone lies one nucleotide off.

Sequenced material: tumor tissue (inferred from file names), taken from a patient given nivolumab and ipilimumab in sequence. The sequence links TRBV28 to TRBJ2-5; TRBD2 fits 7 bases in the junction. This receptor was obtained from a human donor with melanoma. The nucleotides are TGTGGGGCGGGAGATGTCAGGGAGACCCAGTACTTC. Translated, it gives CGAGDVRETQYF.